This TCR beta chain is drawn from a study of blood T cell repertoires in COVID-19. About the research overall: The analysed material was cDNA or gDNA that came from T cells, B-cell-depleted T cells, or PBMCs.

The germline gives CDR1 SGHRS, CDR2 YFSETQ. The V and J ends lost 4 bases and 6 bases, in that order; junction bases with no gene match: 16. The CDR3 loop spans 17 amino acids. Assay: immunoSEQ multiplex PCR; the TCRdb copy retains only in-frame clones and omits some. The sample consists of a few hundred thousand clones, around 90% of them appearing once. This chain links TRBV5-1 with TRBJ2-1; 7 nucleotides line up with TRBD2. The material sequenced was peripheral blood. This TCR derives from a man aged 55 to 70 with acute or convalescent COVID-19. CDR3 loop: CASSRGGAQAQGNEQFF. CDR3 sequence (DNA): TGCGCCAGCAGCCGGGGAGGGGCACAAGCACAAGGCAATGAGCAGTTCTTC.